The clone carrying this T cell receptor beta chain has a single count. These data come from a study of PD-L1 blockade in urothelial cancer. Sequencing was performed with immunoSEQ multiplex PCR; in TCRdb, only in-frame clones are kept and a portion is missing. The sample carries some 84,000 clones, 82% recorded once. The junction had 7 bases not matched to a gene; V was cut back by 5 bases and J by 2 bases. The CDR3 has 15 residues. Germline loops: CDR1 SGHTA, CDR2 FQGNSA. The material was PBMCs, obtained around atezolizumab (anti-PD-L1) treatment. This chain connects TRBV7-2 to TRBJ2-3; 7 nucleotides line up with TRBD1. The source of this sequence is a man aged 65 to 79 with urothelial cancer. As DNA, the CDR3 is TGTGCCAGCAGCCAGGGGACAGTGTACACAGATACGCAGTATTTT. This gives the protein CASSQGTVYTDTQYF.